Shown below are 21 T cell receptor beta chains from a single sample sequenced in a study of shared clonotypes between healthy human individuals. Sequencing was performed with immunoSEQ multiplex PCR; in TCRdb, only in-frame clones are kept and a portion is missing. This table holds around 1.9 million clones, under 95% found once. It was CD45RO-negative cells, positively selected for CCR7, that made up naive CD8 cells, with terminally differentiated effector memory CD45RA+ cells excluded. The sequencing sample was made of naive CD8+ T cells from PBMCs. The receptors were sampled from a man in his late teens or twenties in good health. Some clones in this sample may be carry-over from other donors' samples.

The chain employs TRBV18 and TRBJ2-7; D not resolved. The germline V gene has CDR1 KGHSH and CDR2 LQKENI. The CDR3 covers 15 residues. The V and J ends lost 0 bases and 6 bases respectively, with 15 bases between them. The CDR3 spells CASSPPAVTSGEQYF. CDR3 in DNA: TGTGCCAGCTCACCACCGGCCGTGACCTCTGGCGAGCAGTACTTC.

The chain uses TRBV4-3 and TRBJ1-4, with D uncertain. This CDR3 region has 17 residues. Germline V gene sequence: CDR1 LGHNA, CDR2 YSLEER. Trimming shortened V by 4 bases and J by 2 bases, and 17 bases separated the two germline ends. CDR3 loop: CASSPVRPGRTNEKLFF. The CDR3 coding sequence is TGCGCCAGCAGCCCAGTCCGGCCCGGACGGACTAATGAAAAACTGTTTTTT.

The J gene is TRBJ2-7, the V gene TRBV5-1, with D perhaps TRBD1 (6 bases). Germline lookup yields CDR1 SGHRS and CDR2 YFSETQ. The CDR3 consists of 14 residues. The V end was cut by 3 bases, the J end by 2 bases, with 12 bases between. CDR3 sequence reads: CASSYDRKAYEQYF. DNA for the CDR3: TGCGCCAGCAGCTACGACAGGAAAGCCTACGAGCAGTACTTC.

V is TRBV28 and J is TRBJ1-2; no clear D gene. V lost 2 bases and J 4 bases, leaving 17 bases between the germline ends. CDR1 and CDR2 from the germline V gene are MDHEN and SYDVKM. This CDR3 is 16 amino acids long. The CDR3 spells CASSLEVLSRRYGYTF. CDR3 DNA sequence: TGTGCCAGCAGTTTAGAGGTGTTGTCAAGGCGCTATGGCTACACCTTC.

Turning to this clone: Other DNA sequences of this sample code for an identical CDR3. The genes are TRBV7-8 and TRBJ2-7; 9 positions agree with TRBD2. Germline lookup yields CDR1 SGHVS and CDR2 FQNEAQ. CDR3 size: 13 residues. V lost 1 base and J lost 7; bases outside the gene matches: 2. The CDR3 sequence is CASSLVAGGEQYF. Here the CDR3 DNA reads TGTGCCAGCAGCTTAGTGGCGGGGGGGGAGCAGTACTTC.

The CDR3 DNA is TGTGCCAGCAGTTTTGACACCGGGACAGTGAACACTGAAGCTTTCTTT. This translates into CASSFDTGTVNTEAFF. The gene calls are TRBV28 and TRBJ1-1; TRBD1 agrees at 7 bases. Germline lookup yields CDR1 MDHEN and CDR2 SYDVKM. This CDR3 contains 16 residues. Trimming took 3 bases from V and 0 from J; bases not matched to a gene: 7.

V and J are TRBV19 and TRBJ2-3; 10 bases match TRBD2. The germline V gene has CDR1 LNHDA and CDR2 SQIVND (reference sequence). Trimming cost V 10 bases and J 0 bases; bases outside gene matches: 4. The CDR3 consists of 14 residues. CDR3 sequence: CANLAGGSTDTQYF. Written as DNA, the CDR3 is TGTGCCAATTTAGCGGGAGGTAGCACAGATACGCAGTATTTT.

This sequence joins TRBV10-3 and TRBJ2-1; 12 bases are a match to TRBD2. The junction had 9 bases not matched to a gene; V was cut back by 3 bases and J by 0 bases. This CDR3 spans 19 amino acids. The germline CDR1 and CDR2 sequences are ENHRY and SYGVKD. CDR3 bases: TGTGCCATCAGTGAAAGGACTAGCGGGACCCGGAGCTCCTACAATGAGCAGTTCTTC. Amino acids: CAISERTSGTRSSYNEQFF.

For this clone: The sample has other DNA sequences that encode this CDR3 too. This chain joins TRBV9 and TRBJ2-7, with TRBD1 identical over 9 bases. V dropped 4 bases and J dropped 0; count of bases not matched to a gene: 5. This CDR3 comprises 15 residues. Germline lookup yields CDR1 SGDLS and CDR2 YYNGEE. The CDR3 loop reads CASSPGQGASYEQYF. The CDR3 DNA sequence: TGTGCCAGCAGCCCGGGACAGGGTGCCTCCTACGAGCAGTACTTC.

The CDR3 DNA is TGTGCCAGCAGTTTAAAGGAAACCTCCTACGAGCAGTACTTC. The encoded protein is CASSLKETSYEQYF. The chain is built from TRBV28 and TRBJ2-7; the D is unclear. The CDR3 spans 14 residues. Between the trimmed V and J ends, which lost 2 bases and 0 bases, there was a span of 8 bases. Germline V CDR1 and CDR2: MDHEN, SYDVKM. Complete variable domain (other parts from reference TRBV28 and TRBJ2-7): DVKVTQSSRYLVKRTGEKVFLECVQDMDHENMFWYRQDPGLGLRLIYFSYDVKMKEKGDIPEGYSVSREKKERFSLILESASTNQTSMYLCASSLKETSYEQYFGPGTRLTVT.

This rearrangement joins TRBV6-4 to TRBJ2-7; 12 bases are shared with TRBD2. The J segment lost 3 bases and the V segment lost 3 bases, leaving 3 bases of the junction unmatched. Germline V gives CDR1 MRHNA, CDR2 SNTAGT. The CDR3 spans 15 residues. The CDR3 sequence is CASSERLAGDYEQYF. Here the CDR3 DNA reads TGTGCCAGCAGTGAGAGACTAGCGGGAGACTACGAGCAGTACTTC.

The J gene is TRBJ2-2, the V gene TRBV7-9, with a possible D match to TRBD1 (6 bases). Germline-derived CDR1 and CDR2 are SEHNR and FQNEAQ (reference sequence). The length of the CDR3 is 15 residues. Trimming stripped 8 bases from V and 6 bases from J, with 19 bases between. CDR3 DNA sequence: TGTGCCAGCCTTTCCACCTACTCAGGGGCCGGGGAGCTGTTTTTT. Translating gives CASLSTYSGAGELFF.

The chain combines TRBV10-3 with TRBJ1-2; D is possibly TRBD1 (6 bases). The CDR3 covers 16 residues. V lost 2 bases and J lost 3, with 16 bases in between. Germline V gene lookup returns CDR1 ENHRY and CDR2 SYGVKD. The CDR3 nucleotides read TGTGCCATCAGTGAGGTGACAGGCCACTTGGACTATGGCTACACCTTC. Its translation: CAISEVTGHLDYGYTF.

The chain couples TRBV18 to TRBJ2-1; D call uncertain. Per the germline V gene, CDR1 is KGHSH and CDR2 is LQKENI. The CDR3 covers 15 residues. V dropped 8 bases and J dropped 0 bases, with 14 bases sitting between them. As DNA, the CDR3 is TGTGCCAGCGTTACAGCTACGAGCTCCTACAATGAGCAGTTCTTC. It encodes CASVTATSSYNEQFF.

In its sample, this clone was seen once. The chain uses TRBV15 and TRBJ2-7; TRBD1 aligns across 9 bases. This CDR3 has 16 amino acids. Germline loops: CDR1 LNHNV, CDR2 YYDKDF (reference sequence). With V trimmed by 1 base and J by 4 bases, 8 bases remained unmatched. For the CDR3, the DNA is TGTGCCACCAGCAGAGTTCATACAGGGGGCGGTTACGAGCAGTACTTC. Amino acids: CATSRVHTGGGYEQYF.

The chain is built from TRBV7-8 and TRBJ2-7; D might be TRBD1 (5 bases). From germline, CDR1 is SGHVS and CDR2 FQNEAQ. The CDR3 spans 11 residues. V was trimmed by 8 bases and J by 3 bases, leaving 8 bases between them. The CDR3 here is CASLGDYEQYF. The DNA of the CDR3 is TGTGCCAGCCTAGGGGACTACGAGCAGTACTTC.

The chain uses TRBV19 and TRBJ2-5; D is possibly TRBD2 (5 bases). CDR3 size: 15 residues. The germline V gene encodes CDR1 LNHDA and CDR2 SQIVND (reference sequence). V was trimmed by 3 bases and J by 2 bases, leaving 13 bases between them. The CDR3 sequence: CASSMRETPQETQYF. The CDR3 nucleotides read TGTGCCAGTAGTATGAGGGAGACCCCTCAAGAGACCCAGTACTTC. The complete variable domain, with remaining parts taken from reference TRBV19 and TRBJ2-5, reads DGGITQSPKYLFRKEGQNVTLSCEQNLNHDAMYWYRQDPGQGLRLIYYSQIVNDFQKGDIAEGYSVSREKKESFPLTVTSAQKNPTAFYLCASSMRETPQETQYFGPGTRLLVL.

This chain joins TRBV27 and TRBJ2-1; the match to TRBD2 covers 8 bases. This CDR3 is 17 amino acids long. Germline trimming cut 4 bases from V and 0 bases from J; bases unmatched to any gene: 8. The germline CDR1 and CDR2 sequences are MNHEY and SMNVEV (reference sequence). The chain's CDR3 is CASSSLPAGVSYNEQFF. CDR3 DNA: TGTGCCAGCAGTTCCCTGCCAGCGGGGGTCTCCTACAATGAGCAGTTCTTC.

A remark on this clone: This sample also contains other DNA sequences that code for the same CDR3. This chain connects TRBV9 to TRBJ2-2, with D uncertain. The V and J ends lost 3 bases and 4 bases respectively, with 4 bases between them. The CDR3 sequence is 12 residues long. From germline, CDR1 is SGDLS and CDR2 YYNGEE. The CDR3, as DNA: TGTGCCAGCAGCGACGGCACCGGGGAGCTGTTTTTT. Protein: CASSDGTGELFF.

The rearrangement links TRBV15 to TRBJ2-5; tentatively, D is TRBD2 (5 bases). Trimming removed 7 bases from V and 5 bases from J, with 17 bases in between. CDR3 size: 14 residues. Per the germline V gene, CDR1 is LNHNV and CDR2 is YYDKDF (reference sequence). The DNA of the CDR3 is TGTGCCACCAAAGGACGCGGGTATCGGGAGACCCAGTACTTC. It is translated as CATKGRGYRETQYF.

The genes are TRBV14 and TRBJ2-7; 14 bases are a match to TRBD2. V dropped 4 bases and J dropped 0; count of bases not matched to a gene: 2. This CDR3 has 16 residues. Germline CDR1 SGHDN, CDR2 FVKESK. The CDR3 region is CASSPTSGRVSYEQYF. The CDR3 nucleotides are TGTGCCAGCAGCCCGACTAGCGGGAGGGTCTCCTACGAGCAGTACTTC.